This T cell receptor (beta chain) originates from a study of beta chain features in type 1 diabetes. The wider study: When patients were set against healthy donors, age, gender and cell yields were similar.

The sequenced template was cDNA made from the entire isolated RNA. The repertoire was sequenced with immunoSEQ multiplex PCR; TCRdb's copy has only in-frame clones and lacks some. The table records 95,000 to 110,000 clones, roughly 28% of them present only once. Trimming pared 0 bases from V and 5 bases from J, leaving 16 bases between. Germline CDR1 MGHRA, CDR2 YSYEKL. This CDR3 contains 16 residues. Study observations and caveats: People with Type 1 diabetes carried modestly yet significantly shorter TCRB CDR3s in all four CD4+ subsets. The cDNA sequencing approach could over-represent high-TCR-expressing cells. Patients and controls would be equally affected if PCR favored shorter templates.

This clone has a handful of counts. Its specificity is not known. This chain connects TRBV4-1 to TRBJ2-5, with D maybe TRBD2 (6 bases). The sequenced material came from central memory CD4+ T cells from blood. This clonotype was sampled from a woman between 18 and 30 years old with type 1 diabetes. CDR3 in DNA: TGCGCCAGCAGCCAAGATACCCAGGGAGGATGGGAGACCCAGTACTTC. Its translation: CASSQDTQGGWETQYF.